This TCR beta chain comes out of a study of cytomegalovirus exposure and HLA in healthy donors. As for the study in general: HLA-typed donors were the source of 83 million or so unique TCRs, which an early data release held.

Regarding the study as a whole: In an earlier analysis, most TCR beta V segments were productive about 87% or about 30% of the time. The number of N-insertions in an Asian-associated ancestry cluster was reportedly below the roughly 620-donor mean in a later analysis. A few V segments could not be told apart, such as TRBV6-2 and TRBV6-3, and were left out.

Remarks on this clone: Its target is not known.

Trimming cost V 5 bases and J 1 base, with 8 bases left between them. This CDR3 contains 12 residues. CDR1 and CDR2 from the germline V gene are GTSNPN and SVGIG (reference sequence). PCR used 60 Vbeta primers and 13 Jbeta primers. Sequencing was performed with immunoSEQ multiplex PCR; in TCRdb, only in-frame clones are kept and a portion is missing. Of around 83,000 clones listed, about 77% are singletons. The V and J genes are TRBV30 and TRBJ1-1; D not resolved. The sequenced sample consisted of PBMCs. The source of this sequence is a male donor in good health and CMV-seropositive. CDR3 amino acids: CAWEPQNTEAFF. The CDR3 bases are TGTGCCTGGGAGCCCCAGAACACTGAAGCTTTCTTT.